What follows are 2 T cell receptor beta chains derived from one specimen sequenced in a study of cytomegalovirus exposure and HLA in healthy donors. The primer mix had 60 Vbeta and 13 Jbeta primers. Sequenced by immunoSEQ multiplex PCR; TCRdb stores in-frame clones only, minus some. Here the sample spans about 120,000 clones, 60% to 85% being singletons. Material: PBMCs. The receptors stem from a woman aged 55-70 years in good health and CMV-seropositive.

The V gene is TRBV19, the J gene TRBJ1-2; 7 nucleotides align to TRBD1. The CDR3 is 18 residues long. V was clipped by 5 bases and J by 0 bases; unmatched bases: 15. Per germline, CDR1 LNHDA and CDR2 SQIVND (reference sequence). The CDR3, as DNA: TGTGCCAGTAGTCCTAAAACAGGGGCCCGCCCCGCTAACTATGGCTACACCTTC. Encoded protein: CASSPKTGARPANYGYTF.

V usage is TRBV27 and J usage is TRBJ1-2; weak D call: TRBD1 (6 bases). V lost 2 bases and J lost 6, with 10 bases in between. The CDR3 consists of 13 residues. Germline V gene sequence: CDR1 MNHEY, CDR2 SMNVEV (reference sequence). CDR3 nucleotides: TGTGCCAGCAGTTTACTACAGGGAGATGGCTACACCTTC. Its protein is CASSLLQGDGYTF.